The present T cell receptor (beta chain) was sequenced within a study of metastatic and nonmetastatic thyroid tumors. Study-level information: Repertoire comparison spanned blood and tumor or nodule tissue of malignant and benign thyroid patients. Study outcomes and limitations: It was reported that TCR beta diversity was significantly higher in malignant thyroid tumors than benign nodules, in blood and tumor.

Original processing methods: Using the CDR3 differences seen across clinicopathological groups, the authors built a distant-metastasis classifier for papillary thyroid cancer, which was meant to discriminate distant-metastatic patients. TCRdb called clones again from the PCR reads with MiXCR. The V and J calls shown here were made by TCRdb, not taken from the authors' results. Among 20,000 to 25,000 clones listed, around a fifth were seen once. No treatment had been given to any patient before thyroid surgery. The CDR3 runs 15 residues. Per the germline V gene, CDR1 is SGDLS and CDR2 is YYNGEE. As to this clone: Antigen unknown. One end of the junction varies from germline; a read error may be responsible.

The rearrangement joins TRBV9 to TRBJ2-2; weak D call: TRBD2 (5 bases). The clonotype originates from a male donor with papillary thyroid cancer or a benign thyroid nodule (not recorded which). Some clones in this sample may be carry-over from other donors' samples. Specimen: blood. The CDR3 is CTSSEGGLNTGELFF. As DNA, the CDR3 is TGTACCAGCAGCGAAGGCGGACTGAACACCGGGGAGCTGTTCTTT. The full variable domain, rest sourced from reference TRBV9 and TRBJ2-2, is DSGVTQTPKHLITATGQRVTLRCSPRSGDLSVYWYQQSLDQGLQFLIQYYNGEERAKGNILERFSAQQFPDLHSELNLSSLELGDSALYFCTSSEGGLNTGELFFGEGSRLTVL.